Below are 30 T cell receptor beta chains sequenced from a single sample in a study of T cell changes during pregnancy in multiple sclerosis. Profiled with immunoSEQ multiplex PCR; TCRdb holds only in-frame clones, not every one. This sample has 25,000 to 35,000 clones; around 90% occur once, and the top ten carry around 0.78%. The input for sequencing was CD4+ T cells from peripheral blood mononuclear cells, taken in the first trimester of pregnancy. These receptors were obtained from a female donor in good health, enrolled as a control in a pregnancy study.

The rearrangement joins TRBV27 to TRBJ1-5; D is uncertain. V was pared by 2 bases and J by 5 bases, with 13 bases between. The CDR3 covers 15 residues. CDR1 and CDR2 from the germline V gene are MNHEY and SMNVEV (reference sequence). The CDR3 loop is CASSLIQDVDQPQHF. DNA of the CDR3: TGTGCCAGCAGTTTAATCCAGGATGTCGATCAGCCCCAGCATTTT.

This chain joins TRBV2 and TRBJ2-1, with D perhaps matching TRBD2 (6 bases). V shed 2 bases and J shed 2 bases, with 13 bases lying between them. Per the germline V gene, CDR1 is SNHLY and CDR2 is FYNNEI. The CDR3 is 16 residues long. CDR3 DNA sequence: TGTGCCAGCAGTGAATTAATTAGCGGACCCTACAATGAGCAGTTCTTC. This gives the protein CASSELISGPYNEQFF.

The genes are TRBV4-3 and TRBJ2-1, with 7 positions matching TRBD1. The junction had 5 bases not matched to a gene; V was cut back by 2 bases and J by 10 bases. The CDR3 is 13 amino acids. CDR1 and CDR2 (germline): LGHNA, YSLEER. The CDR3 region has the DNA TGCGCCAGCAGCCAACAAACAGGGGAAGAGCAGTTCTTC. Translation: CASSQQTGEEQFF.

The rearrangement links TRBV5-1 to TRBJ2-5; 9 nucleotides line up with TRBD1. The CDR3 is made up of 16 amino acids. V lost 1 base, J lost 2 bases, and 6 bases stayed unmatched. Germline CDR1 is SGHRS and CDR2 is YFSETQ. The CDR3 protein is CASSLMGQGEQETQYF. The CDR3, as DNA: TGCGCCAGCAGCTTGATGGGACAGGGAGAGCAAGAGACCCAGTACTTC.

The CDR3 sequence is CASSARGGTGDSPLHF. In DNA form, the CDR3 reads TGTGCCAGCAGCGCGCGAGGAGGGACAGGGGATTCACCCCTCCACTTT. V and J are TRBV9 and TRBJ1-6, with TRBD1 matching 10 bases. Germline V gene data show CDR1 as SGDLS and CDR2 as YYNGEE. This CDR3 has 16 amino acids. V was clipped by 3 bases and J by 8 bases; unmatched bases: 8. Supplemented by reference TRBV9 and TRBJ1-6, the full variable domain reads DSGVTQTPKHLITATGQRVTLRCSPRSGDLSVYWYQQSLDQGLQFLIQYYNGEERAKGNILERFSAQQFPDLHSELNLSSLELGDSALYFCASSARGGTGDSPLHFGNGTRLTVT.

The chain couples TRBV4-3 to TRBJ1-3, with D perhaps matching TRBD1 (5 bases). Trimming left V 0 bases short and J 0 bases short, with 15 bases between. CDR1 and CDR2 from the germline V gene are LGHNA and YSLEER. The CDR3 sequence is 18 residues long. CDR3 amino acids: CASSQDRGVLSSGNTIYF. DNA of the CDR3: TGCGCCAGCAGCCAAGATCGGGGGGTCCTGAGCTCTGGAAACACCATATATTTT.

CDR3 DNA sequence: TGTGCCAGCAGTGATGGCGAGGGGGCTGTCCAAGAGACCCAGTACTTC. Encoded protein: CASSDGEGAVQETQYF. The V gene is TRBV6-1, the J gene TRBJ2-5; 7 bases line up with TRBD1. The ends lost 3 bases at V and 1 base at J; junction bases unmatched: 8. From germline, CDR1 is MNHNS and CDR2 SASEGT. This CDR3 has 16 amino acids.

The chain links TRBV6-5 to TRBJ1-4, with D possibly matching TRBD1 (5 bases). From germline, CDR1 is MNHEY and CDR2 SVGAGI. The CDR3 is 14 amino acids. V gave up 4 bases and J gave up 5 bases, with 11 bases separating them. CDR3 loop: CASSFGGGNEKLFF. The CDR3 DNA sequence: TGTGCCAGCAGTTTCGGGGGGGGAAATGAAAAACTGTTTTTT.

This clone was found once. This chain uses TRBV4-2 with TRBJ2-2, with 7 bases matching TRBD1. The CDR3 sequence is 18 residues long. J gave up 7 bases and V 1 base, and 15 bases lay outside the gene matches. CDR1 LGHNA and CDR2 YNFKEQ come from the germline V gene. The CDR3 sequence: CASSQARGGALVNGELFF. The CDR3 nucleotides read TGTGCCAGCAGCCAAGCAAGAGGGGGCGCCTTGGTCAACGGGGAGCTGTTTTTT.

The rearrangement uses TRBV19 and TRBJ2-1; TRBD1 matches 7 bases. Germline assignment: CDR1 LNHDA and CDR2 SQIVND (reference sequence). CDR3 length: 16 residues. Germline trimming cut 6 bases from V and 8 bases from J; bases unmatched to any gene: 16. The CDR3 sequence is CASSGIRDRATHEQFF. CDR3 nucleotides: TGTGCCAGTAGCGGTATCCGGGACAGAGCTACACATGAGCAGTTCTTC.

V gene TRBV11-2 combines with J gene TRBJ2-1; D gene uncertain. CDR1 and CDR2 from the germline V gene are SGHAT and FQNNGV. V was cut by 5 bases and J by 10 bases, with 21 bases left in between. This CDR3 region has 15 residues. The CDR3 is CASSPINSKTGEQFF. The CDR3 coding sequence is TGTGCCAGCAGCCCCATAAACTCCAAAACCGGGGAGCAGTTCTTC.

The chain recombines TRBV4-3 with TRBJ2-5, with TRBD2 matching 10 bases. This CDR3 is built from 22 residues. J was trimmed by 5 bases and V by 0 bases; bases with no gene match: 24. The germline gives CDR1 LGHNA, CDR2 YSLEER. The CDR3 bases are TGCGCCAGCAGCCAAGAGGTCCTAGCGGGGGATTTGTCGGGGGGAATCTGGGAGACCCAGTACTTC. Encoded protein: CASSQEVLAGDLSGGIWETQYF.

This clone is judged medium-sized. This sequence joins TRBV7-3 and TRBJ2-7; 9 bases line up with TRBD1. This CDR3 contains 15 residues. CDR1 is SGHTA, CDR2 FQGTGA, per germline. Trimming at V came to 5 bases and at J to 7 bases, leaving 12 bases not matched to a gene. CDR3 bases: TGTGCCAGCAGCCCCAACACCGGGACAGGGATAGAGCAGTACTTC. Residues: CASSPNTGTGIEQYF.

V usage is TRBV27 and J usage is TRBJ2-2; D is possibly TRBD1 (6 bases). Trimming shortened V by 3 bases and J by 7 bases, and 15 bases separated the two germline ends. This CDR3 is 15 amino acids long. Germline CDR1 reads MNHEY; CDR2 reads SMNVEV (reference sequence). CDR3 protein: CASSFPRGEVGELFF. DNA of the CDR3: TGTGCCAGCAGTTTCCCCAGGGGAGAGGTCGGGGAGCTGTTTTTT.

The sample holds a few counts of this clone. The CDR3: CASSLGGGGEKLFF. The DNA for the CDR3 is TGTGCCAGCAGCTTAGGGGGAGGAGGTGAAAAACTGTTTTTT. This rearrangement joins TRBV7-9 to TRBJ1-4, with no clear D. CDR1 SEHNR and CDR2 FQNEAQ come from the germline V gene (reference sequence). This CDR3 is 14 amino acids long. Trimming shortened V by 1 base and J by 7 bases, and 10 bases separated the two germline ends.

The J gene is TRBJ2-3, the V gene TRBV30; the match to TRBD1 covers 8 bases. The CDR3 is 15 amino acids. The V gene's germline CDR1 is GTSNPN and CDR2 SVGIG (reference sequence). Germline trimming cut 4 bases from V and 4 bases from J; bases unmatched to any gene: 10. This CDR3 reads CAWTYRGLGADTQYF. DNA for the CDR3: TGTGCCTGGACATACAGGGGGTTAGGGGCAGATACGCAGTATTTT.

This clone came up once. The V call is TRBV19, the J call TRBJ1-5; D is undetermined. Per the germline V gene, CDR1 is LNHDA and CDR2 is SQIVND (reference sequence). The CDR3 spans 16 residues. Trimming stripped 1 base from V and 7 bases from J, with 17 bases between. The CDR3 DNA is TGTGCCAGTAGTATAGGCCCGGGGATAAGGTGGCAGCCCCAGCATTTT. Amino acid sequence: CASSIGPGIRWQPQHF.

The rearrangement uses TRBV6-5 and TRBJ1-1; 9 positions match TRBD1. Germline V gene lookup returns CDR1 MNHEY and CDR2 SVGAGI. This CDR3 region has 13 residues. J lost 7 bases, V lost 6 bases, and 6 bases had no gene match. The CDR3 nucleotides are TGTGCCAGCAGCACAGGGGGCCAGAATGAAGCTTTCTTT. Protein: CASSTGGQNEAFF.

Here the CDR3 reads CASSQGQSNQPQHF. Here the CDR3 DNA reads TGTGCCAGCAGTCAAGGACAGAGCAATCAGCCCCAGCATTTT. The rearrangement joins TRBV2 to TRBJ1-5; D might be TRBD1 (6 bases). CDR1 SNHLY and CDR2 FYNNEI come from the germline V gene. This CDR3 region has 14 residues. Trimming stripped 5 bases from V and 1 base from J, with 9 bases between. The variable domain in full, completed from reference TRBV2 and TRBJ1-5, reads EPEVTQTPSHQVTQMGQEVILRCVPISNHLYFYWYRQILGQKVEFLVSFYNNEISEKSEIFDDQFSVERPDGSNFTLKIRSTKLEDSAMYFCASSQGQSNQPQHFGDGTRLSIL.

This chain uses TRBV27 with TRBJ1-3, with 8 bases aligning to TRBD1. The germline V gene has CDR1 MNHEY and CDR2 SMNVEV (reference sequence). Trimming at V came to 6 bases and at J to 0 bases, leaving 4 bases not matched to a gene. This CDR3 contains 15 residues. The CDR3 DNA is TGTGCCAGCAGCCACAGGGGGAGCTCTGGAAACACCATATATTTT. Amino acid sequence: CASSHRGSSGNTIYF.

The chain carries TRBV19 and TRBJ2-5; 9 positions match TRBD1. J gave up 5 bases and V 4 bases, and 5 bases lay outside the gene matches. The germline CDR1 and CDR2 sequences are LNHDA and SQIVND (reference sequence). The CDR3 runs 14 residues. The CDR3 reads CASSTTGGRETQYF. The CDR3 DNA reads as TGTGCCAGTAGTACCACAGGGGGCCGGGAGACCCAGTACTTC.

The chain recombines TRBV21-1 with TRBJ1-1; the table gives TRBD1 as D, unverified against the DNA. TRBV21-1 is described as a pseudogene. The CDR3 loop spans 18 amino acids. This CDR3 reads CASSKEHKGHGVNTEAFF. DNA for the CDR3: TGTGCCAGCAGCAAAGAGCATAAGGGGCATGGTGTGAACACTGAAGCTTTCTTT.

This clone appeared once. The CDR3, as DNA: TGCGCCAGCAGCTACTTACCGGGACAGGGAGCCTATGGCTACACCTTC. Translated: CASSYLPGQGAYGYTF. The rearrangement uses TRBV5-1 and TRBJ1-2; 9 nucleotides match TRBD1. CDR1 is SGHRS and CDR2 is YFSETQ in the germline V gene. Trimming cost V 3 bases and J 4 bases; bases outside gene matches: 10. The CDR3 totals 16 residues. Variable domain in full (rest from reference TRBV5-1 and TRBJ1-2): KAGVTQTPRYLIKTRGQQVTLSCSPISGHRSVSWYQQTPGQGLQFLFEYFSETQRNKGNFPGRFSGRQFSNSRSEMNVSTLELGDSALYLCASSYLPGQGAYGYTFGSGTRLTVV.

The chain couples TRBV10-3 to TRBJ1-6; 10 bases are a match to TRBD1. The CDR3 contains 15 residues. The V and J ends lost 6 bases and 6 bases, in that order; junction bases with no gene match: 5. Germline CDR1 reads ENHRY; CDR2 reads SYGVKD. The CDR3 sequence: CAISGTGVANSPLHF. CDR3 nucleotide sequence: TGTGCCATCAGCGGGACAGGGGTTGCTAATTCACCCCTCCACTTT.

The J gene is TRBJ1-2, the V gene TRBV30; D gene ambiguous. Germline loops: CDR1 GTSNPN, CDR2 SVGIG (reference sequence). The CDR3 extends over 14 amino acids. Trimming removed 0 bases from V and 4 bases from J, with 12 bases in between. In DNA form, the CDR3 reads TGTGCCTGGAGTGTAGGCGGGGTTGGCTATGGCTACACCTTC. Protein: CAWSVGGVGYGYTF.

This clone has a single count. The CDR3 here is CASTDRQGNRNTEAFF. CDR3 nucleotide sequence: TGTGCCAGCACCGATAGACAGGGAAATAGGAACACTGAAGCTTTCTTT. This chain links TRBV5-8 with TRBJ1-1, with TRBD1 matching over 7 bases. V was pared by 6 bases and J by 1 base, with 12 bases of the junction left unmatched. The germline V gene encodes CDR1 SGHTS and CDR2 YDEGEE. This CDR3 contains 16 residues. The variable domain in full, completed from reference TRBV5-8 and TRBJ1-1, reads EAGVTQSPTHLIKTRGQQATLRCSPISGHTSVYWYQQALGLGLQFLLWYDEGEERNRGNFPPRFSGRQFPNYSSELNVNALELEDSALYLCASTDRQGNRNTEAFFGQGTRLTVV.

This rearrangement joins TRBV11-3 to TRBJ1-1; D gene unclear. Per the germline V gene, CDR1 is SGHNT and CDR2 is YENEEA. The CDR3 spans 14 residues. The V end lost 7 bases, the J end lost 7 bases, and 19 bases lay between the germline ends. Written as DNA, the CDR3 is TGTGCCAGCATGCGAGTTGGTGCATACGGTGAAGCTTTCTTT. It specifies CASMRVGAYGEAFF.

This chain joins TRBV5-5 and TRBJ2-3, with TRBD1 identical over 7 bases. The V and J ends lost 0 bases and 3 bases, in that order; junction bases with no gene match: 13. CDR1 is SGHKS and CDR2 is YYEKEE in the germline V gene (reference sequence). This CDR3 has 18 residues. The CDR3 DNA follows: TGTGCCAGCAGCTTGGCCGTATCGGCAGGGGGTTTGACAGATACGCAGTATTTT. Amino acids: CASSLAVSAGGLTDTQYF.

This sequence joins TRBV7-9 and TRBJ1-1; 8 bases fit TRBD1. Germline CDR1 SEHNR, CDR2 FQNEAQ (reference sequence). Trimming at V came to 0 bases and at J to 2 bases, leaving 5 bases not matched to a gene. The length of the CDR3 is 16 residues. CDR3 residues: CASSLARTGINTEAFF. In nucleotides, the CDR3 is TGTGCCAGCAGCTTAGCGAGGACAGGGATTAACACTGAAGCTTTCTTT. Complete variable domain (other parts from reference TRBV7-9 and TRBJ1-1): DTGVSQNPRHKITKRGQNVTFRCDPISEHNRLYWYRQTLGQGPEFLTYFQNEAQLEKSRLLSDRFSAERPKGSFSTLEIQRTEQGDSAMYLCASSLARTGINTEAFFGQGTRLTVV.

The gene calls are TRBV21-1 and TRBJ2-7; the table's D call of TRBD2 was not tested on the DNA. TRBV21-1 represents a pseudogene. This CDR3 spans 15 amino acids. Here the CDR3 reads CASTRGRGGPYEQYF. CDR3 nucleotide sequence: TGTGCCAGCACCCGGGGGCGGGGGGGCCCCTACGAGCAGTACTTC.